This TCR beta chain was recorded in a study of vaccination effects on CD4 cells after COVID-19. Before sequencing took place, the ViraFEST assay used viral peptide pools to expand antigen-specific CD4+ T cells. Subsequent to a culture period of around eleven days, CD4+ T cells were isolated. By PCR, the person was confirmed to have had SARS-CoV-2 infection between March and December 2020. Cultures used around 1.8 million PBMC per well, about 10 IU/ml IL-2 and approximately 10 ug/ml peptides. The negative control culture condition consisted of an HIV-1 Nef peptide pool. As to this clone: What it recognizes is unknown.

TCRdb's table, derived via immunoSEQ multiplex PCR, lists solely in-frame clones and lacks some. The sample has more than 45,000 clones; 76% are singletons. Trimming cost V 4 bases and J 2 bases; bases outside gene matches: 5. The CDR3 is 16 residues long. CDR1 and CDR2 (germline): SEHNR, FQNEAQ (reference sequence). This TCR derives from a human donor who had a prior SARS-CoV-2 infection. This chain uses TRBV7-9 with TRBJ2-5, with 12 positions matching TRBD2. This material consisted of CD4+ T cells from PBMCs cultured with HIV peptides, taken before COVID-19 vaccination. Stated subset: HIV-1 Nef peptide pool negative control/reference culture. The CDR3 DNA is TGTGCCAGCAGCTCGACTAGCGGGGGACTTCAAGAGACCCAGTACTTC. Its protein is CASSSTSGGLQETQYF.